Below are 18 T cell receptor beta chains sequenced from a single sample in a study of patients and donors after allogeneic stem cell transplantation. A single record per CDR3 protein comes from TCRdb applying MiXCR to the RT-PCR reads. Here the sample spans about 230,000 distinct CDR3 sequences, 13% to 15% being singletons. Sequencing was carried out using blood, either unsorted or a sorted T cell fraction (not recorded which). These receptors all stem from a human donor who was either an allogeneic HSCT recipient or a stem cell or donor lymphocyte infusion donor (not recorded which). It is not recorded whose cells these are; they may come from a transplant donor.

As regards this clonotype: The junction and the germline gene differ at one end; a read error may be behind it. This chain joins TRBV12-3 or TRBV12-4 and TRBJ1-1, with D perhaps TRBD1 (5 bases). The CDR3 loop spans 14 amino acids. The CDR3 sequence: CASRLGPVKTEAFF. In DNA, the CDR3 is TGTGCCAGCAGGCTGGGACCCGTGAAGACTGAAGCTTTCTTT.

The chain links TRBV3-1 to TRBJ1-2, with no clear D. Germline-derived CDR1 and CDR2 are LGHDT and YNNKEL (reference sequence). The V gene lost 1 base and the J gene lost 4 bases, with 16 bases spanning the gap. This CDR3 has 16 amino acids. Written as DNA, the CDR3 is TGTGCCAGCAGCCAAGTTCGGAGCAGGCCAATCTATGGCTACACCTTC. Encoded protein: CASSQVRSRPIYGYTF.

This clonotype was seen only once. The germline gene is not matched at one end of the junction; a read error may be the cause. The V and J genes are TRBV12-3 or TRBV12-4 and TRBJ2-1; possible D gene TRBD2, 5 bases. This CDR3 region has 12 residues. The CDR3 is CASRLEGDEQFF. The DNA for the CDR3 is TGTGCCAGCAGATTAGAGGGTGACGAGCAGTTCTTC.

This clonotype was observed many times. The chain employs TRBV2 and TRBJ1-5; D is undetermined. Trimming pared 3 bases from V and 4 bases from J, leaving 7 bases between. Germline CDR1 SNHLY, CDR2 FYNNEI. The CDR3 extends over 13 amino acids. The CDR3 spells CASSEGRNQPQHF. CDR3 DNA: TGTGCCAGCAGTGAGGGCAGAAATCAGCCCCAGCATTTT.

Comment on this clonotype: The missing conserved phenylalanine or tryptophan at the end of this CDR3 makes a read error likely. The limits of the CDR3 on the DNA are not certain, so only TCRdb's listed CDR3 is given. This chain connects TRBV11-2 to TRBJ1-2; the table assigns TRBD1, which was not confirmed against the DNA. Germline V gene sequence: CDR1 SGHAT, CDR2 FQNNGV. Including both end residues, the CDR3 is 14 amino acids long. CDR3 loop: CASSLGGTAGGCPL.

This clonotype was picked up many times. This chain connects TRBV6-2 or TRBV6-3 to TRBJ2-1; 7 positions match TRBD2. Germline V gives CDR1 MNHEY, CDR2 SVGEGT. The CDR3 runs to 13 residues. V shed 8 bases, J shed 2 bases, and the junction held 3 bases outside the gene matches. The CDR3, as DNA: TGTGCCAGCCAGCGGGGTGCCTACAATGAGCAGTTCTTC. It encodes CASQRGAYNEQFF.

The rearrangement uses TRBV4-3 and TRBJ2-3, with D unclear. Trimming took off 2 bases at V and 2 bases at J, with 14 bases between the two ends. Germline lookup yields CDR1 LGHNA and CDR2 YSLEER. CDR3 length: 16 amino acids. The chain's CDR3 is CASSQRALFHTDTQYF. DNA of the CDR3: TGCGCCAGCAGCCAACGGGCCCTCTTCCACACAGATACGCAGTATTTT.

This clonotype was detected a few times. The gene calls are TRBV7-9 and TRBJ2-3; 9 bases map to TRBD1. CDR1 is SEHNR, CDR2 FQNEAQ, per germline (reference sequence). Trimming removed 7 bases from V and 2 bases from J; junction bases left unmatched: 10. This CDR3 spans 16 amino acids. The CDR3 spells CASIRVQGAVTDTQYF. In DNA form, the CDR3 reads TGTGCCAGCATACGAGTACAGGGGGCTGTCACAGATACGCAGTATTTT.

This clonotype was detected ten times or more. The chain couples TRBV2 to TRBJ2-2, with 8 bases fitting TRBD2. V shed 6 bases and J 5 bases; nucleotides not matched to a gene: 8. The CDR3 covers 15 residues. Germline V gene sequence: CDR1 SNHLY, CDR2 FYNNEI. CDR3 in DNA: TGTGCCAGCAGCGTACTCACTAGCGGTACCGGGGAGCTGTTTTTT. Translating gives CASSVLTSGTGELFF.

The V gene is TRBV20-1, the J gene TRBJ2-5; 12 bases agree with TRBD2. J lost 4 bases, V lost 4 bases, and 10 bases had no gene match. Germline CDR1 DFQATT, CDR2 SNEGSKA (reference sequence). This CDR3 contains 16 residues. The CDR3: CSAITTSGSRGETQYF. CDR3 nucleotide sequence: TGCAGTGCTATTACGACTAGCGGGAGTCGGGGAGAGACCCAGTACTTC.

This clonotype was observed many times. This chain links TRBV29-1 with TRBJ2-5; TRBD2 might be the D (6 bases). The V end lost 1 base, the J end lost 1 base, and 10 bases lay between the germline ends. Germline values: CDR1 SQVTM, CDR2 ANQGSEA. The CDR3 spans 14 residues. The CDR3 loop is CSVEGAGSQETQYF. The CDR3 region has the DNA TGCAGCGTTGAAGGGGCGGGGTCCCAAGAGACCCAGTACTTC.

Many counts were recorded for this clonotype. The J gene is TRBJ1-2, the V gene TRBV29-1; tentative D call: TRBD1 (5 bases). The germline V gene encodes CDR1 SQVTM and CDR2 ANQGSEA. CDR3 length: 12 residues. Trimming removed 6 bases at V and 2 bases at J, with 10 bases between. Here the CDR3 reads CSVHGGNYGYTF. The CDR3 DNA reads TGCAGCGTCCACGGGGGGAACTATGGCTACACCTTC.

The chain combines TRBV27 with TRBJ1-4, with TRBD1 matching over 11 bases. Germline CDR1 is MNHEY and CDR2 is SMNVEV (reference sequence). V was clipped by 0 bases and J by 3 bases; unmatched bases: 6. This CDR3 spans 18 amino acids. The CDR3 region has the DNA TGTGCCAGCAGTTTATCAGGACAGGGGGCGGGCGCTAATGAAAAACTGTTTTTT. Translated: CASSLSGQGAGANEKLFF. Full variable domain (rest looked up from reference TRBV27 and TRBJ1-4): EAQVTQNPRYLITVTGKKLTVTCSQNMNHEYMSWYRQDPGLGLRQIYYSMNVEVTDKGDVPEGYKVSRKEKRNFPLILESPSPNQTSLYFCASSLSGQGAGANEKLFFGSGTQLSVL.

This clonotype has ten or more counts. The rearrangement links TRBV27 to TRBJ1-2; possible D gene TRBD1, 5 bases. The V gene lost 0 bases and the J gene lost 5 bases, with 13 bases spanning the gap. This CDR3 spans 15 amino acids. In germline, CDR1 is MNHEY, CDR2 SMNVEV (reference sequence). In DNA, the CDR3 is TGTGCCAGCAGTTTATCGGGGGGTTCGTCTTATGGCTACACCTTC. Translation: CASSLSGGSSYGYTF.

This clonotype has at least ten counts. The chain uses TRBV7-6 and TRBJ1-1, with a tentative D call TRBD1 (5 bases). Trimming took 7 bases from V and 2 from J, leaving 17 bases between them. The CDR3 extends over 15 amino acids. The germline gives CDR1 SGHVS, CDR2 FNYEAQ. The CDR3 DNA reads as TGTGCCAGCACCCCGGTGGCAGGGAGTAACACTGAAGCTTTCTTT. This translates into CASTPVAGSNTEAFF. The full variable domain, its missing parts supplied by reference TRBV7-6 and TRBJ1-1, is GAGVSQSPRYKVTKRGQDVALRCDPISGHVSLYWYRQALGQGPEFLTYFNYEAQQDKSGLPNDRFSAERPEGSISTLTIQRTEQRDSAMYRCASTPVAGSNTEAFFGQGTRLTVV.

The chain carries TRBV15 and TRBJ1-6, with D possibly being TRBD1 (5 bases). Per germline, CDR1 LNHNV and CDR2 YYDKDF (reference sequence). V was pared by 4 bases and J by 6 bases, with 10 bases between. This CDR3 region has 14 residues. The CDR3 DNA sequence: TGTGCCACCAGCACAGGGAGGGTTAATTCACCCCTCCACTTT. Protein: CATSTGRVNSPLHF.

The V call is TRBV7-9, the J call TRBJ2-2; D gene ambiguous. With 1 base removed from V and 1 base from J, the gap between germline ends came to 7 bases. The CDR3 has 15 amino acids. Germline values: CDR1 SEHNR, CDR2 FQNEAQ (reference sequence). The CDR3 protein is CASSLGSGNTGELFF. The CDR3 DNA reads TGTGCCAGCAGCTTAGGGTCTGGGAACACCGGGGAGCTGTTTTTT.

In this sample, this clonotype turned up a few times. The CDR3 nucleotides are TGTGCCAGCAGCTTAGGAGACAGGCGTAATGAAAAACTGTTTTTT. Protein product: CASSLGDRRNEKLFF. This chain joins TRBV7-2 and TRBJ1-4; D perhaps matches TRBD1 (6 bases). Trimming cost V 1 base and J 4 bases, with 10 bases left between them. The germline gives CDR1 SGHTA, CDR2 FQGNSA. The CDR3 consists of 15 residues.